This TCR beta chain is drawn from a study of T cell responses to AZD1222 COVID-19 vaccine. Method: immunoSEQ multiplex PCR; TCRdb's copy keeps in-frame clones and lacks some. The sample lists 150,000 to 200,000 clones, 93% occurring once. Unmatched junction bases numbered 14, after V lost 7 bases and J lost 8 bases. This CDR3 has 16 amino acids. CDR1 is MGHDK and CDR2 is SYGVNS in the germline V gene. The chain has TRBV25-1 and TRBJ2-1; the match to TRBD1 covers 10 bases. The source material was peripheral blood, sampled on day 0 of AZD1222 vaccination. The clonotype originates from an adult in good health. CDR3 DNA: TGTGCCAGCAACCCCGGTGGGACAGGGGATGGGTATGAGCAGTTCTTC. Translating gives CASNPGGTGDGYEQFF.